The TCR beta chain described here comes from a study of shared clonotypes between healthy human individuals. Study at large: The study used three CD4 naive, three CD4 memory, two CD8 naive and one CD8 memory plate per donor.

Per the germline V gene, CDR1 is SGHDT and CDR2 is YYEEEE. The CDR3 loop spans 13 amino acids. V lost 2 bases to trimming and J lost 4 bases, with 9 bases between them. The assay ran at deep level. Clones were sequenced by immunoSEQ multiplex PCR, and TCRdb holds only the in-frame ones, with some missing. The sample lists about 2.4 million clones; roughly nine tenths were seen once. This receptor was obtained from a young man in good health. J is TRBJ1-2 and V is TRBV5-6; possible D gene TRBD1, 6 bases. The sample consisted of naive CD4+ T cells sorted from blood. Documented subset: CD45RA+ positively selected. CDR3 DNA sequence: TGTGCCAGCAGCTTTTTAGGGGGCTATGGCTACACCTTC. Translated, it gives CASSFLGGYGYTF.